Listed below are T cell receptor beta chains from one sample, sequenced in a study of T cell repertoires in cytomegalovirus infection. TCRdb redid the calling of the reads with MiXCR, one entry per CDR3 protein. The sample has about 160,000 distinct CDR3 sequences; about 22% are singletons. These TCRs are of unknown antigen specificity. The sequencing used CD8+ T cells from cultured PBMCs, collected from culture after CMV antigen stimulation. The source of these receptors is a human donor in good health (CMV status not recorded). Some clones in this sample may be carry-over from other donors' samples. The CDR3 runs from the conserved cysteine through the conserved F or W. Each record gives: CDR3 DNA, CDR3 protein, V gene, D gene, CDR3 length, clone size, J gene. D genes are given only for firm matches. Rows may omit the clone size; those that give it use once, few, many or a size class.

TGTGCCAGCAGCCCCTCCCCCGGAGGACAGCTCTATGGCTACACCTTC	CASSPSPGGQLYGYTF	TRBV7-9	.	16	.	TRBJ1-2
TGTGCCAGTGACGAAGGGGGGGCCGGTGGCTACACCTTC	CASDEGGAGGYTF	TRBV12-3/TRBV12-4	.	13	few	TRBJ1-2
TGTGCCAGCAGCTATAAGACGGAGGGATGGGAGACCCAGTACTTC	CASSYKTEGWETQYF	TRBV7-9	.	15	few	TRBJ2-5
TGTGCCAGTAGTATTTGGGGTGAGCAGTTCTTC	CASSIWGEQFF	TRBV19	.	11	.	TRBJ2-1
TGTGCCAGCAGCCCAATACGGCGGGAGTATGGCAATCAGCCCCAGCATTTT	CASSPIRREYGNQPQHF	TRBV12-3/TRBV12-4	.	17	.	TRBJ1-5
TGTGCCAGCAGCCCGTATCCCGGACAGGGAATGGCAGGAAACACCATATATTTT	CASSPYPGQGMAGNTIYF	TRBV7-2	TRBD1	18	.	TRBJ1-3
TGTGCCAGCACCCTCCGGGACAGCCGAGCGGGCTACACCTTC	CASTLRDSRAGYTF	TRBV6-1	TRBD1	14	.	TRBJ1-2
TGTGCCAGCAGCATATGGACAGGCGACACTGAAGCTTTCTTT	CASSIWTGDTEAFF	TRBV7-8	TRBD1	14	few	TRBJ1-1
TGTGCCAGCAGCCCAGGAGGTAGGGGCTACGAGCAGTACTTC	CASSPGGRGYEQYF	TRBV7-8	.	14	many	TRBJ2-7
TGTGCCAGCTACTTCAGGGGGTTAGATGGCTACACCTTC	CASYFRGLDGYTF	TRBV6-1	TRBD1	13	.	TRBJ1-2
TGTGCCAGCAGTTTATCTGGGACGGGAGTACCTGAGCAGTTCTTC	CASSLSGTGVPEQFF	TRBV6-2/TRBV6-3	.	15	many	TRBJ2-1
TGTGCCAGCATCCAGGGGCCCGCTGAAGCTTTCTTT	CASIQGPAEAFF	TRBV7-2	.	12	.	TRBJ1-1
TGTGCCAGCAGCTTAGTCCCGGGGTCGCAGCCCCAGCATTTT	CASSLVPGSQPQHF	TRBV7-8	.	14	few	TRBJ1-5
TGTGCCAGCAGTTCGAAGGACAGGGGTTCTGGTGGCTACACCTTC	CASSSKDRGSGGYTF	TRBV28	TRBD1	15	.	TRBJ1-2
TGTGCCAGCAGTGACCAGCTGGCAGGGGGCTACGAGCAGTACTTC	CASSDQLAGGYEQYF	TRBV6-1	TRBD1	15	few	TRBJ2-7
TGTGCCACCGGGTTGGGACAGCCCCAGCATTTT	CATGLGQPQHF	TRBV6-8	.	11	.	TRBJ1-5
TGTGCCAGCAGCTTACCAAACTCACCCCTCCACTTT	CASSLPNSPLHF	TRBV7-2	.	12	many	TRBJ1-6
TGTGCCAGCAGTGGGGACGGCGATTCTGGAAACACCATATATTTT	CASSGDGDSGNTIYF	TRBV2	.	15	.	TRBJ1-3
TGTGCCAGCAGCTTGGGTGGGGGGCAATACAATGAGCAGTTCTTC	CASSLGGGQYNEQFF	TRBV7-2	.	15	few	TRBJ2-1
TGTGCCAGCAGTTATACAAAGGGGTGGACGACGAACACTGAAGCTTTCTTT	CASSYTKGWTTNTEAFF	TRBV6-2/TRBV6-3	.	17	few	TRBJ1-1
TGCAGCGTTGAAGGCCTGGGCTACGAGCAGTACTTC	CSVEGLGYEQYF	TRBV29-1	.	12	few	TRBJ2-7
TGCGCCAGCAGTCAATCTTCGGCCTCCCTAGAGAGCAATCAGCCCCAGCATTTT	CASSQSSASLESNQPQHF	TRBV23-1	.	18	.	TRBJ1-5
TGTGCCAGCAGTTTGCCTTTGACGCCTAACTATGGCTACACCTTC	CASSLPLTPNYGYTF	TRBV12-3/TRBV12-4	.	15	.	TRBJ1-2
TGTGCCCACCCCTCGGGCAGGTCCTCGAACACTGAAGCTTTCTTT	CAHPSGRSSNTEAFF	TRBV2	.	15	.	TRBJ1-1
TGTGCCAGCAGCCCGGACCTATCGGACACTGAAGCTTTCTTT	CASSPDLSDTEAFF	TRBV7-3	.	14	many	TRBJ1-1
TGTGCCAGCAGCTTAGAATTTACAGGGGTGTCAACCGGGGAGCTGTTTTTT	CASSLEFTGVSTGELFF	TRBV11-2	TRBD1	17	few	TRBJ2-2
TGTGCCAGCAGGGGGACCGAGAACTATGGCTACACCTTC	CASRGTENYGYTF	TRBV2	.	13	few	TRBJ1-2
TGTGCCAGTAGTATAGATGAGACAGCGAGCTCTGGAAACACCATATATTTT	CASSIDETASSGNTIYF	TRBV19	.	17	few	TRBJ1-3
TGCAGTGCTAGCCTGAGGAGAGGAGTTCGGACGCCTAAAGAGACCCAGTACTTC	CSASLRRGVRTPKETQYF	TRBV20-1	.	18	.	TRBJ2-5
TGTGCCAGGAGAGACAGCCAGGACGAGCAGTACTTC	CARRDSQDEQYF	TRBV2	.	12	few	TRBJ2-7
TGCGCCAGCAGCCCTACGAGGGCCCTCGAGCAGTACTTC	CASSPTRALEQYF	TRBV4-1	.	13	few	TRBJ2-7
TGTGCCAGCAGCCTTAGCGGGGAGCTCTCCTACAATGAGCAGTTCTTC	CASSLSGELSYNEQFF	TRBV7-2	TRBD2	16	.	TRBJ2-1
TGTGCCAGCAGCCCCGTCTCCGGACGGAACTACGAGCAGTACTTC	CASSPVSGRNYEQYF	TRBV6-6	.	15	.	TRBJ2-7
TGTGCCAGCAGTTACTCGAAGGCGGGGTACGAGCAGTACTTC	CASSYSKAGYEQYF	TRBV6-6	.	14	.	TRBJ2-7
TGTGCCAGCAGCCACCAGGCTAGCGGATCGAACACCGGGGAGCTGTTTTTT	CASSHQASGSNTGELFF	TRBV7-9	TRBD2	17	few	TRBJ2-2
TGTGCCAGCAGTACCGGTCCCGTGAGGACTGAAGCTTTCTTT	CASSTGPVRTEAFF	TRBV27	.	14	.	TRBJ1-1
TGTGCCAGCAGCCTTCGTGGCACTACTGGAGATACGCAGTATTTT	CASSLRGTTGDTQYF	TRBV3-1	.	15	.	TRBJ2-3
TGTGCCAGCAGCCAAACAAGCTACTATGGCTACACCTTC	CASSQTSYYGYTF	TRBV14	.	13	.	TRBJ1-2
TGTGCCAGCAGCCCCCCCAACGCCGGGGTCGTTAAAAATGAGCAGTTCTTC	CASSPPNAGVVKNEQFF	TRBV12-3/TRBV12-4	.	17	.	TRBJ2-1
TGTGCCAGCAAGGACAGGTGGAACACTGAAGCTTTCTTT	CASKDRWNTEAFF	TRBV25-1	TRBD1	13	.	TRBJ1-1
TGTGCCAGCAGCTTAGGGGGGGGCCTAGCGGGGGACAATGAGCAGTTCTTC	CASSLGGGLAGDNEQFF	TRBV7-2	TRBD2	17	.	TRBJ2-1
TGTGCCAGCAGAACCGGGACAGGGGCTAATGAAAAACTGTTTTTT	CASRTGTGANEKLFF	TRBV7-9	TRBD1	15	.	TRBJ1-4
TGTGCCAGCAGCGAAGGAAGGGACGAGCAGTACTTC	CASSEGRDEQYF	TRBV27	.	12	few	TRBJ2-7
TGTGCCAGCAGCTTGGGAGACAGGAGCAATGAAAAACTGTTTTTT	CASSLGDRSNEKLFF	TRBV7-2	.	15	few	TRBJ1-4
TGTGCCAGCAGCCCGGTGACTCATGAAGCTTTCTTT	CASSPVTHEAFF	TRBV7-9	.	12	few	TRBJ1-1
TGCGCCAGCAGCCAAGACGGGGGGGGATCCTACAATGAGCAGTTCTTC	CASSQDGGGSYNEQFF	TRBV4-3	TRBD2	16	many	TRBJ2-1
TGTGCCAGCACCATAAGTGGGGGAGGGAGGCCCCTGAACACTGAAGCTTTCTTT	CASTISGGGRPLNTEAFF	TRBV12-3/TRBV12-4	.	18	few	TRBJ1-1
TGTGCCAGCAGCTTAGCGGCCGGGGGGGAGCAGTTCTTC	CASSLAAGGEQFF	TRBV7-6	TRBD2	13	.	TRBJ2-1
TGCGCCAGCAGCCAAGAGCACACAACTAATGAAAAACTGTTTTTT	CASSQEHTTNEKLFF	TRBV4-3	.	15	few	TRBJ1-4
TGTGCCAGCAGCTTAGAGGGACAGGCTTACAATGAGCAGTTCTTC	CASSLEGQAYNEQFF	TRBV7-9	TRBD1	15	.	TRBJ2-1
TGTGCCAGCAGCGTACGACCCACCGAGTTCGGGGGGAGAAACGAGCAGTACTTC	CASSVRPTEFGGRNEQYF	TRBV9	TRBD2	18	.	TRBJ2-7
TGTGCCAGCAGTTTCTCCGGGACTAGCGGGGACAATGAGCAGTTCTTC	CASSFSGTSGDNEQFF	TRBV6-2/TRBV6-3	TRBD2	16	many	TRBJ2-1
TGTGCCAGCAGTTCCCCAGACAGGGTATCGCTCTACGAGCAGTACTTC	CASSSPDRVSLYEQYF	TRBV27	TRBD1	16	.	TRBJ2-7
TGTGCTAGCAGCTACCAGGAGGACTACGAGCAGTACTTC	CASSYQEDYEQYF	TRBV7-7	.	13	.	TRBJ2-7